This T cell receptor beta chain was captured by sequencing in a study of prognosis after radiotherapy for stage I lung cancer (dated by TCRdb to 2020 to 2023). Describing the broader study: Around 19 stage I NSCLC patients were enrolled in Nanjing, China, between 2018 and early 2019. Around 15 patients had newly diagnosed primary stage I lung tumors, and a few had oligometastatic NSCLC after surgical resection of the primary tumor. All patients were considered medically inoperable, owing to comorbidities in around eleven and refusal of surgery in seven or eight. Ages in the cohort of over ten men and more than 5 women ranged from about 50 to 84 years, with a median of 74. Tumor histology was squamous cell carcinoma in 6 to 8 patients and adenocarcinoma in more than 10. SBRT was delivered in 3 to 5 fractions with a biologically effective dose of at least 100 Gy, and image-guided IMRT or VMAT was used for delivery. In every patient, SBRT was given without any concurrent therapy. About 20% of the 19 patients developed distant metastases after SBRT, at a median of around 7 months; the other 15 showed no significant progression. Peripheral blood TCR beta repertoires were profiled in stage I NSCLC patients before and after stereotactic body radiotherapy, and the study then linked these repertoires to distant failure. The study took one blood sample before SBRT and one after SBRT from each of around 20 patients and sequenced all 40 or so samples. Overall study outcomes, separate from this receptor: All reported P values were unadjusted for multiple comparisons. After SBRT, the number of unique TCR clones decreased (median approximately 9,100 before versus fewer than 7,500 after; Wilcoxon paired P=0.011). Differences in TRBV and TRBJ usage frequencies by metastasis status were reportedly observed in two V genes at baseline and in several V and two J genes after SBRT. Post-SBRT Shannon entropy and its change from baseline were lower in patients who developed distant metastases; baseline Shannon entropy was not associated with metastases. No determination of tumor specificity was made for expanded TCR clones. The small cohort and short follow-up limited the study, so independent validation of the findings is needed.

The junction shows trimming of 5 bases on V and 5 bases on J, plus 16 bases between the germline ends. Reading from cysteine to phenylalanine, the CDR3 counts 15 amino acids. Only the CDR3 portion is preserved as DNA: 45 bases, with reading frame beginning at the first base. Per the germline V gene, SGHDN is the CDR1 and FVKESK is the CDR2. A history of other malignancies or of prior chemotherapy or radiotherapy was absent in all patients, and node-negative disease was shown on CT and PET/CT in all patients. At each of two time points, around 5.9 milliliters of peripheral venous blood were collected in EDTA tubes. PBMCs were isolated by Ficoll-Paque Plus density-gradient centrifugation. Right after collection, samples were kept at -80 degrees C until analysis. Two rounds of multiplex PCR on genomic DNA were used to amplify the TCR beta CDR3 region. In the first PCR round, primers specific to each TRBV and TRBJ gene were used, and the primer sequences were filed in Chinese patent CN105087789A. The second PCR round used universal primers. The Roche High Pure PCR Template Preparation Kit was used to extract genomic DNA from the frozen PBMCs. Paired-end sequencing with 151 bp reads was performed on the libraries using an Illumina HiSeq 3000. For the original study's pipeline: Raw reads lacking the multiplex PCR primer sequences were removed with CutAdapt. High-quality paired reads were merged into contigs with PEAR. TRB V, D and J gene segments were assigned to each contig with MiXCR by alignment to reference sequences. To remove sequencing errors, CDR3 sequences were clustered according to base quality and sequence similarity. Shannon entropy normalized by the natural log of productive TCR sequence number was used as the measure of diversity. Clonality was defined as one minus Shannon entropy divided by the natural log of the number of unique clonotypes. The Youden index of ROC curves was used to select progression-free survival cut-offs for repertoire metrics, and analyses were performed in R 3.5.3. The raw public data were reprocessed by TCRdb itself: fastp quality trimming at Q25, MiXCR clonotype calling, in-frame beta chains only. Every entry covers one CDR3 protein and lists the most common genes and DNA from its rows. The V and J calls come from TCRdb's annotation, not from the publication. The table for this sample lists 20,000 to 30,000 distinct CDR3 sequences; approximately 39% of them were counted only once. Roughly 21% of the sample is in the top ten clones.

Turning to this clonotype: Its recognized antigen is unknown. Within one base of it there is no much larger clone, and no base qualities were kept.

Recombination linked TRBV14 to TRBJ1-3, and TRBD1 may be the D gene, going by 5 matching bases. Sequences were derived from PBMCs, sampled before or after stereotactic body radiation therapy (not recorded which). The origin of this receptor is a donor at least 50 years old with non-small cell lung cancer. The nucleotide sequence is TGTGCCAGCAGCGAAAGCAAGGGGTCTAGAAACACCATATATTTT. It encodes CASSESKGSRNTIYF.